This T cell receptor (beta chain) comes out of a study of radiation and T cells in renal cell carcinoma. Trimming pared 6 bases from V and 8 bases from J, leaving 12 bases between. This CDR3 contains 11 residues. Germline V gives CDR1 DFQATT, CDR2 SNEGSKA (reference sequence). Overall study findings and caveats: From baseline, blood top tumor clonotypes peaked at 2 weeks post-radiation.

Noted time point: baseline pretreatment blood. Treatment meaning: 15 Gy SBRT to primary tumor, nephrectomy 4 weeks later. Blood was sampled at baseline, 2 weeks and 4 weeks after SBRT. The patient's renal cell carcinoma had clear cell pathology. TCRdb keeps only in-frame clones here, not all; method: immunoSEQ multiplex PCR. The profile shows about 150,000 clones, 88% of them singletons. Regarding this clone: The antigen is undetermined.

The receptor was isolated from a woman aged 70-85 years with renal cell carcinoma. The chain links TRBV20-1 to TRBJ2-3, with a possible D match to TRBD2 (6 bases). The material was blood, obtained from a patient whose treatment included radiotherapy and nephrectomy. CDR3 coding DNA: TGCAGTGCCCTCCAGGGAGGTACGCAGTATTTT. Translated, it gives CSALQGGTQYF.